The 15 T cell receptor beta chains given below trace back to one sample, sequenced in a study of cytomegalovirus exposure and HLA in healthy donors. Amplification used 60 Vbeta primers and 13 Jbeta primers. The method was immunoSEQ multiplex PCR; TCRdb's version includes in-frame clones alone and lacks a portion of them. The sample carries some 150,000 clones, approximately 77% recorded once. The sample was PBMCs. The receptors were gathered from a man aged 25 to 40 in good health and CMV-seropositive.

This chain joins TRBV2 and TRBJ2-5, with D possibly matching TRBD2 (5 bases). The J call could be wrong; TRBJ2-7 is a better fit for the DNA end. Per the germline V gene, CDR1 is SNHLY and CDR2 is FYNNEI. CDR3 length: 12 amino acids. The CDR3 loop is CASEADYYEQYF. CDR3 bases: TGTGCCAGCGAGGCCGACTACTACGAGCAGTACTTC.

This chain uses TRBV2 with TRBJ2-5, with TRBD2 as a possible D gene (6 bases). The J call may not be correct, given that the DNA end is closer to TRBJ2-7. Germline lookup yields CDR1 SNHLY and CDR2 FYNNEI. This CDR3 comprises 12 residues. As DNA, the CDR3 is TGTGCCAGCAGGGCCTCGGGGGTCGAGCAGTACTTC. This gives the protein CASRASGVEQYF.

V is TRBV28 and J is TRBJ2-3; 7 bases align to TRBD2. CDR1 and CDR2 from the germline V gene are MDHEN and SYDVKM. This CDR3 region has 14 residues. The J segment lost 2 bases and the V segment lost 8 bases, leaving 7 bases of the junction unmatched. This CDR3 is CASATGTITDTQYF. Here the CDR3 DNA reads TGTGCCAGCGCTACCGGGACTATCACAGATACGCAGTATTTT. Together with reference TRBV28 and TRBJ2-3, the CDR3 gives the full variable domain: DVKVTQSSRYLVKRTGEKVFLECVQDMDHENMFWYRQDPGLGLRLIYFSYDVKMKEKGDIPEGYSVSREKKERFSLILESASTNQTSMYLCASATGTITDTQYFGPGTRLTVL.

V usage is TRBV27 and J usage is TRBJ1-5; D possibly corresponds to TRBD1 (5 bases). V lost 4 bases and J lost 4, with 11 bases in between. CDR1 is MNHEY, CDR2 SMNVEV, per germline (reference sequence). CDR3 length: 14 amino acids. The CDR3 loop is CASSSRQTNQPQHF. DNA for the CDR3: TGTGCCAGCAGTTCGAGACAGACAAATCAGCCCCAGCATTTT.

The chain carries TRBV27 and TRBJ1-1; no reliable D call. The CDR3 is made up of 12 amino acids. V lost 5 bases, J lost 10 bases, and 14 bases lay in between. Germline V CDR1 and CDR2: MNHEY, SMNVEV (reference sequence). DNA for the CDR3: TGTGCCAGCAGTCCGACCGGAGCGGGAGCTTTCTTT. Translated, it gives CASSPTGAGAFF.

Notes on this clone: This sample also contains other DNA sequences that code for the same CDR3. The rearrangement joins TRBV9 to TRBJ1-5, with D possibly being TRBD1 (5 bases). V lost 0 bases to trimming and J lost 6 bases, with 7 bases between them. This CDR3 region has 13 residues. Germline V gene lookup returns CDR1 SGDLS and CDR2 YYNGEE. The chain's CDR3 is CASSVGGGQPQHF. CDR3 nucleotide sequence: TGTGCCAGCAGCGTAGGGGGGGGTCAGCCCCAGCATTTT.

This clone was seen only a few times. The CDR3 sequence: CASSYRNSYEQYF. The CDR3 region has the DNA TGTGCCAGCAGCTACAGGAACTCCTACGAGCAGTACTTC. The V call is TRBV7-2, the J call TRBJ2-7; maybe TRBD1 (5 bases). The CDR3 spans 13 residues. Germline-derived CDR1 and CDR2 are SGHTA and FQGNSA. V was shortened by 4 bases and J by 0 bases, with 7 bases between the two germline ends.

The rearrangement links TRBV6-5 to TRBJ2-7; 7 nucleotides agree with TRBD1. This CDR3 region has 13 residues. Germline CDR1 and CDR2: MNHEY and SVGAGI. V gave up 6 bases and J gave up 3 bases; unmatched junction bases: 5. The CDR3 bases are TGTGCCAGCAGCCAGGACAGGATCTACGAGCAGTACTTC. Amino acid sequence: CASSQDRIYEQYF.

Here the CDR3 DNA reads TGTGCCAGCAGCGAGGGACAGGTTGTAGCAGATACGCAGTATTTT. It yields the protein CASSEGQVVADTQYF. This chain joins TRBV10-3 and TRBJ2-3, with 8 bases lining up with TRBD1. V shed 10 bases and J 4 bases; nucleotides not matched to a gene: 13. This CDR3 comprises 15 residues. The germline V gene encodes CDR1 ENHRY and CDR2 SYGVKD.

The J gene is TRBJ2-5, the V gene TRBV7-9, with 9 bases identical to TRBD1. Germline values: CDR1 SEHNR, CDR2 FQNEAQ (reference sequence). This CDR3 has 17 amino acids. J was trimmed by 2 bases and V by 5 bases; bases with no gene match: 12. The CDR3 sequence is CASSRFQVGQGQETQYF. The CDR3 nucleotides read TGTGCCAGCAGCCGATTTCAAGTAGGACAGGGGCAAGAGACCCAGTACTTC. The full variable domain, in which reference TRBV7-9 and TRBJ2-5 provide the parts outside the CDR3, is DTGVSQNPRHKITKRGQNVTFRCDPISEHNRLYWYRQTLGQGPEFLTYFQNEAQLEKSRLLSDRFSAERPKGSFSTLEIQRTEQGDSAMYLCASSRFQVGQGQETQYFGPGTRLLVL.

This rearrangement joins TRBV7-2 to TRBJ1-2; 11 bases are a match to TRBD1. The V segment lost 5 bases and the J segment 4 bases; nucleotides outside the gene matches: 9. Germline lookup yields CDR1 SGHTA and CDR2 FQGNSA. The CDR3 consists of 16 residues. In DNA form, the CDR3 reads TGTGCCAGCAGCCCCGTGCGGACAGGGGGCGGCTATGGCTACACCTTC. This sequence encodes CASSPVRTGGGYGYTF.

The chain has TRBV5-6 and TRBJ1-2, with 9 bases matching TRBD1. Trimming removed 6 bases from V and 4 bases from J; junction bases left unmatched: 10. This CDR3 is built from 15 residues. Germline V lookup: CDR1 SGHDT, CDR2 YYEEEE. DNA of the CDR3: TGTGCCAGCAATTACCGGGACAGGGTTATCTATGGCTACACCTTC. It specifies CASNYRDRVIYGYTF.

The chain couples TRBV18 to TRBJ2-3, with D possibly matching TRBD2 (6 bases). In germline, CDR1 is KGHSH, CDR2 LQKENI. There are 16 residues in the CDR3. The ends were cut back, 5 bases at V and 5 bases at J, with 20 bases in the middle. CDR3 region: CASSSLLLRGIDTQYF. The CDR3 DNA is TGTGCCAGCTCAAGCCTACTCTTGCGGGGAATAGATACGCAGTATTTT.

This sequence joins TRBV9 and TRBJ2-2, with TRBD1 identical over 9 bases. V lost 3 bases, J lost 4 bases, and 4 bases stayed unmatched. Germline loops: CDR1 SGDLS, CDR2 YYNGEE. The length of the CDR3 is 15 residues. CDR3 in amino acids: CASSGGQGGTGELFF. In nucleotides, the CDR3 is TGTGCCAGCAGCGGGGGACAGGGTGGCACCGGGGAGCTGTTTTTT. Full variable domain (rest looked up from reference TRBV9 and TRBJ2-2): DSGVTQTPKHLITATGQRVTLRCSPRSGDLSVYWYQQSLDQGLQFLIQYYNGEERAKGNILERFSAQQFPDLHSELNLSSLELGDSALYFCASSGGQGGTGELFFGEGSRLTVL.

V gene TRBV7-3 combines with J gene TRBJ1-1, with 7 bases lining up with TRBD1. Germline CDR1 is SGHTA and CDR2 is FQGTGA. This CDR3 comprises 11 residues. CDR3 amino acids: CVEGADTEAFF. The CDR3 DNA is TGTGTGGAGGGGGCTGACACTGAAGCTTTCTTT. Full variable domain (rest looked up from reference TRBV7-3 and TRBJ1-1): GAGVSQTPSNKVTEKGKYVELRCDPISGHTALYWYRQSLGQGPEFLIYFQGTGAADDSGLPNDRFFAVRPEGSVSTLKIQRTERGDSAVYLCVEGADTEAFFGQGTRLTVV.